The rows below give T cell receptor beta chains drawn from one sample of a study of stem cell transplantation in POMP-related autoinflammatory disease. This table comes from immunoSEQ multiplex PCR, and its TCRdb copy is limited to in-frame clones, with some not included. The sample consists of under 950 clones, roughly 77% of them appearing once. The sample in question was Tregs from PBMCs, obtained after stem cell transplantation. Receptors originate from a human patient with POMP-related autoinflammation and immune dysregulation (PRAID). T cells may partly derive from the graft donor. The CDR3 runs from the conserved cysteine through the conserved F or W. D genes are given only for firm matches. Size is stated for part of the rows, as once, few or many counts, or as a class when the clone is expanded.

j_call	v_call	d_call	clone_size	cdr3_aa	cdr3_nt
TRBJ2-1	TRBV10-3	TRBD2	NA	CAIMDNAGVSNEQFF	TGTGCCATCATGGATAACGCGGGAGTGTCCAATGAGCAGTTCTTC
TRBJ2-7	TRBV24-1	TRBD1	once	CATSEARTGGYEQYF	TGTGCCACCAGTGAGGCAAGGACAGGGGGCTACGAGCAGTACTTC
TRBJ2-2	TRBV18	TRBD1	NA	CASSPRTGGTGELFF	TGTGCCAGCTCACCGCGGACAGGGGGCACCGGGGAGCTGTTTTTT
TRBJ2-3	TRBV7-3	TRBD1	NA	CASSPTGADTQYF	TGTGCCAGCAGCCCAACAGGGGCAGATACGCAGTATTTT
TRBJ1-2	TRBV5-1	NA	NA	CASSPTLGYGYTF	TGCGCCAGCAGTCCTACGCTTGGCTATGGCTACACCTTC
TRBJ2-1	TRBV3-1/TRBV3-2	TRBD2	once	CASSQGRIAGSEQFF	TGTGCCAGCAGCCAAGGACGGATAGCGGGAAGCGAGCAGTTCTTC
TRBJ1-2	TRBV10-2	NA	NA	CASSEYRDTTNYGYTF	TGCGCCAGCAGTGAGTACCGGGACACAACTAACTATGGCTACACCTTC
TRBJ2-1	TRBV2	TRBD2	once	CASAGAGNNEQFF	TGTGCCAGCGCGGGAGCTGGGAACAATGAGCAGTTCTTC
TRBJ2-2	TRBV5-1	TRBD2	once	CASCSGLAGGQNTGELFF	TGCGCCAGCTGTTCTGGACTAGCGGGAGGTCAGAACACCGGGGAGCTGTTTTTT
TRBJ1-2	TRBV4-2	NA	NA	CASSFSTGTPQRYTF	TGTGCCAGCAGCTTTTCAACCGGGACACCTCAAAGATACACCTTC
TRBJ1-4	TRBV7-9	NA	NA	CASSLFPRESEKLFF	TGTGCCAGCAGCTTATTCCCCAGGGAGAGTGAAAAACTGTTTTTT
TRBJ2-2	TRBV7-9	TRBD2	few	CASSLRDYRTGELFF	TGTGCCAGCAGCTTAAGGGACTACCGCACCGGGGAGCTGTTTTTT
TRBJ1-2	TRBV14	NA	NA	CASSPSPNYGYTF	TGTGCCAGCAGCCCATCTCCCAACTATGGCTACACCTTC
TRBJ2-1	TRBV30	NA	once	CAWSLYNEQFF	TGTGCCTGGAGTTTGTACAATGAGCAGTTCTTC
TRBJ2-7	TRBV28	NA	NA	CASSLAGYEQYF	TGTGCCAGCAGTTTAGCCGGGTACGAGCAGTACTTC
TRBJ2-7	TRBV7-8	TRBD2	few	CASSDRLADLYF	TGTGCCAGCAGCGATCGACTAGCCGATCTTTACTTC
TRBJ2-1	TRBV30	NA	once	CAWSVSGGTYNEQFF	TGTGCCTGGAGTGTATCAGGCGGCACTTACAATGAGCAGTTCTTC
TRBJ1-6	TRBV29-1	NA	large	CSVRMGVNSPLHF	TGCAGCGTACGTATGGGGGTGAATTCACCCCTCCACTTT
TRBJ2-5	TRBV5-5	TRBD1	NA	CASSLGQGAETQYF	TGTGCCAGCAGCTTGGGACAGGGGGCAGAGACCCAGTACTTC
TRBJ1-1	TRBV10-3	NA	NA	CAIRSLSLNTEAFF	TGTGCCATCAGGAGCTTGAGTCTGAACACTGAAGCTTTCTTT
TRBJ1-1	TRBV2	NA	NA	CASSEGKGFSVLKGAEAFF	TGTGCCAGCAGTGAAGGGAAGGGGTTTTCGGTCCTCAAAGGGGCTGAAGCTTTCTTT
TRBJ2-3	TRBV6-2/TRBV6-3	NA	few	CASSYRLSSAYTDTQYF	TGTGCCAGCAGTTACCGCCTATCATCAGCCTACACAGATACGCAGTATTTT
TRBJ2-4	TRBV9	TRBD2	NA	CASSVDLADNIQYF	TGTGCCAGCAGCGTAGATCTAGCGGATAACATTCAGTACTTC
TRBJ1-4	TRBV7-9	NA	few	CASSLRGFNDKLFF	TGTGCCAGCAGCTTAAGGGGTTTTAATGACAAACTGTTTTTT
TRBJ2-5	TRBV18	TRBD1	NA	CASSPLRTGVGETQYF	TGTGCCAGCTCACCACTCCGGACAGGGGTCGGGGAGACCCAGTACTTC
TRBJ2-7	TRBV5-1	NA	NA	CASSLGWYEQYF	TGCGCCAGCAGCTTGGGCTGGTACGAGCAGTACTTC
TRBJ1-3	TRBV28	TRBD1	NA	CASRGTGSSGNTIYF	TGTGCCAGCAGGGGGACAGGTAGCTCTGGAAACACCATATATTTT
TRBJ1-1	TRBV30	NA	NA	CAWSVGLFEAFF	TGTGCCTGGAGTGTTGGCCTTTTTGAAGCTTTCTTT
TRBJ2-3	TRBV5-1	TRBD2	NA	CASSVAGVTDTQYF	TGCGCCAGCAGCGTAGCGGGAGTGACAGATACGCAGTATTTT
TRBJ2-7	TRBV5-1	TRBD1	NA	CASSFGQGSEQYF	TGCGCCAGCAGTTTTGGACAGGGTAGCGAGCAGTACTTC
TRBJ2-7	TRBV28	TRBD1	NA	CASRFSGTGKHEQYF	TGTGCCAGCAGATTCTCGGGGACAGGGAAACACGAGCAGTACTTC
TRBJ2-1	TRBV29-1	TRBD2	NA	CSVERSLAGSSYNEQFF	TGCAGCGTTGAGCGATCCTTAGCGGGGAGCTCCTACAATGAGCAGTTCTTC
TRBJ1-2	TRBV15	NA	NA	CATSRDAGDGYTF	TGTGCCACCAGCAGAGATGCGGGAGATGGCTACACCTTC
TRBJ1-6	TRBV10-1	NA	NA	CASSERIGWCSYNSPLHF	TGCGCCAGCAGTGAAAGGATAGGGTGGTGCTCCTATAATTCACCCCTCCACTTT
TRBJ1-6	TRBV27	NA	once	CASSLGLGPSPLHF	TGTGCCAGCAGTCTTGGGCTCGGACCTTCACCCCTCCACTTT
TRBJ2-3	TRBV27	TRBD2	NA	CASSGLAGITDTQYF	TGTGCCAGCAGTGGACTAGCGGGAATCACAGATACGCAGTATTTT
TRBJ2-7	TRBV7-2	TRBD2	NA	CASSSGGGQRSSYEQYF	TGTGCCAGCAGCTCGGGGGGAGGGCAGCGAAGCTCCTACGAGCAGTACTTC
TRBJ1-2	TRBV6-5	TRBD1	few	CASSYSRQGYGYTF	TGTGCCAGCAGTTACTCGAGACAGGGGTATGGCTACACCTTC
TRBJ2-1	TRBV6-2/TRBV6-3	NA	NA	CASSRLKSYNEQFF	TGTGCCAGCAGTCGGCTAAAGTCCTACAATGAGCAGTTCTTC
TRBJ1-1	TRBV7-9	NA	NA	CASSLPGREAFF	TGTGCCAGCAGCTTACCTGGGAGAGAAGCTTTCTTT